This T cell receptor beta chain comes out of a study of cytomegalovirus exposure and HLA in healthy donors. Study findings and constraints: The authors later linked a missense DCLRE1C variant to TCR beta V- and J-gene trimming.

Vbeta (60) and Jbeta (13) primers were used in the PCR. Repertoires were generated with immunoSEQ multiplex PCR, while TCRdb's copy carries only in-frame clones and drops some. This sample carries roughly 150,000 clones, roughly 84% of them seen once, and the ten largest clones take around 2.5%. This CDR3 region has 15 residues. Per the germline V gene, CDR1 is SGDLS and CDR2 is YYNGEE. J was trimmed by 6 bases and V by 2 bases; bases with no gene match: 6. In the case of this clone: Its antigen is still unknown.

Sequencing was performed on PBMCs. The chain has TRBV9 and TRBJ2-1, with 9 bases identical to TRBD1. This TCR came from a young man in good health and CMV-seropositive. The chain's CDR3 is CASSVRQGGINEQFF. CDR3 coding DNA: TGTGCCAGCAGCGTCCGACAGGGGGGCATCAATGAGCAGTTCTTC.